This T cell receptor (beta chain) originates from a study of blood T cell repertoires in COVID-19. Study in general: The United States, Italy and Spain provided the acute and convalescent COVID-19 samples. PBMCs, B-cell-depleted T cells, or T cells were the source of the cDNA or gDNA that made up the material.

The authors' processing: Estimation of nucleated cell counts relied on the amplification of reference gene primers. The data were produced by immunoSEQ multiplex PCR, yet TCRdb's version contains in-frame clones alone and is incomplete. Clone size and the V and J calls come from that table; the DNA yielded D and trimming. The sample holds approximately 85,000 clones, roughly 90% seen once. This CDR3 is built from 17 residues. CDR1 and CDR2 (germline): SGHDT, YYEEEE. V lost 4 bases and J lost 0; bases outside the gene matches: 9. The specimen sequenced was peripheral blood. V gene TRBV5-6 combines with J gene TRBJ2-2, with 7 bases aligning to TRBD2. The receptor comes from a woman between 45 and 60 years old with active or convalescent COVID-19. In DNA, the CDR3 is TGTGCCAGCAGCCCTCAGGTAGGGAGGGCGAACACCGGGGAGCTGTTTTTT. Its translation: CASSPQVGRANTGELFF. Full variable domain (missing parts from reference TRBV5-6 and TRBJ2-2): DAGVTQSPTHLIKTRGQQVTLRCSPKSGHDTVSWYQQALGQGPQFIFQYYEEEERQRGNFPDRFSGHQFPNYSSELNVNALLLGDSALYLCASSPQVGRANTGELFFGEGSRLTVL.